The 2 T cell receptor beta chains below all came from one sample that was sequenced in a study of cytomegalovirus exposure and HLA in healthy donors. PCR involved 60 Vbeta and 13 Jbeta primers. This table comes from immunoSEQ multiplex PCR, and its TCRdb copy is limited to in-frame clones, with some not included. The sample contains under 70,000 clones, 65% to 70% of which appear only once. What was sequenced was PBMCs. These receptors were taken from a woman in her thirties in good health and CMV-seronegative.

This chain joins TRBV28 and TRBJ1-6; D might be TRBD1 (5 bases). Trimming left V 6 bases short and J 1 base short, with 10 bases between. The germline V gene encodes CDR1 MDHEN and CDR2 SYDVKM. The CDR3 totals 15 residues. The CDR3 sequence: CASSTGGSYNSPLHF. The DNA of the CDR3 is TGTGCCAGCAGCACCGGGGGATCCTATAATTCACCCCTCCACTTT.

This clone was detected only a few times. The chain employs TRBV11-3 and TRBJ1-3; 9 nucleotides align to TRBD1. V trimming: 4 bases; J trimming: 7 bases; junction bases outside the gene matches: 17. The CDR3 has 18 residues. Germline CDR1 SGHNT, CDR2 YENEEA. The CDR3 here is CASSSRSGQGSPRNTIYF. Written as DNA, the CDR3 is TGTGCCAGCAGCTCAAGAAGTGGACAGGGGTCCCCTCGGAACACCATATATTTT.